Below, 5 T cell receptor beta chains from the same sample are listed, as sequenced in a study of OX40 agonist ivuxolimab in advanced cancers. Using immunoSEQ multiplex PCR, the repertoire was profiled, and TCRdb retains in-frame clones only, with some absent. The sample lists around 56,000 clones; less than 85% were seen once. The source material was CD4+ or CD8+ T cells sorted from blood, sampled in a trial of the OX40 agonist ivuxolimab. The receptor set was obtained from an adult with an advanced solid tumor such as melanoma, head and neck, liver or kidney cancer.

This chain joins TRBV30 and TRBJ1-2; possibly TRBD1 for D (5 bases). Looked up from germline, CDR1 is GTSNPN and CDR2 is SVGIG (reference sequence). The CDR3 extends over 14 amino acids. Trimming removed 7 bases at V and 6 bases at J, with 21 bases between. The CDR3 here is CAFLSFRGEDGYTF. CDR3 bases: TGTGCCTTCCTCAGTTTCCGGGGGGAGGATGGCTACACCTTC.

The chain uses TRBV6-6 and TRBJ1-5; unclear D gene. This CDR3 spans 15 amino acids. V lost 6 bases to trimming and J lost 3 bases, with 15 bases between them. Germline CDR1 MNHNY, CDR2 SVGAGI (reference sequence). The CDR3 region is CASRRASSDNQPQHF. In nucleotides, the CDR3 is TGTGCCAGCAGACGGGCCTCTAGCGACAATCAGCCCCAGCATTTT.

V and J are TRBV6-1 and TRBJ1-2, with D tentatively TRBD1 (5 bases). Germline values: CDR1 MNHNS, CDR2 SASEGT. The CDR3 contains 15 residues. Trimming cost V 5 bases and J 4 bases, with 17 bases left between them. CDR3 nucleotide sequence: TGTGCCAGCAGTTCCCAATCCACAGGATCCTATGGCTACACCTTC. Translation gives CASSSQSTGSYGYTF.

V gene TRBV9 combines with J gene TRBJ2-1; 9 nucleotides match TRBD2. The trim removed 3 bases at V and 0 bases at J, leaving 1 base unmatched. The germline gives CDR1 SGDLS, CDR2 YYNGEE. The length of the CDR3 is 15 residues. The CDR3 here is CASSDSGSSYNEQFF. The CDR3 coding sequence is TGTGCCAGCAGCGATAGCGGGAGCTCCTACAATGAGCAGTTCTTC.

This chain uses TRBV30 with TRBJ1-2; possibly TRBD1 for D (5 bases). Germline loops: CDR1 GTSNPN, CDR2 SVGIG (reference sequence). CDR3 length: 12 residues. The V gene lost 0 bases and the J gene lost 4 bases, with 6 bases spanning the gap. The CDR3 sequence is CAWSVDTYGYTF. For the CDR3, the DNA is TGTGCCTGGAGTGTGGACACCTATGGCTACACCTTC.